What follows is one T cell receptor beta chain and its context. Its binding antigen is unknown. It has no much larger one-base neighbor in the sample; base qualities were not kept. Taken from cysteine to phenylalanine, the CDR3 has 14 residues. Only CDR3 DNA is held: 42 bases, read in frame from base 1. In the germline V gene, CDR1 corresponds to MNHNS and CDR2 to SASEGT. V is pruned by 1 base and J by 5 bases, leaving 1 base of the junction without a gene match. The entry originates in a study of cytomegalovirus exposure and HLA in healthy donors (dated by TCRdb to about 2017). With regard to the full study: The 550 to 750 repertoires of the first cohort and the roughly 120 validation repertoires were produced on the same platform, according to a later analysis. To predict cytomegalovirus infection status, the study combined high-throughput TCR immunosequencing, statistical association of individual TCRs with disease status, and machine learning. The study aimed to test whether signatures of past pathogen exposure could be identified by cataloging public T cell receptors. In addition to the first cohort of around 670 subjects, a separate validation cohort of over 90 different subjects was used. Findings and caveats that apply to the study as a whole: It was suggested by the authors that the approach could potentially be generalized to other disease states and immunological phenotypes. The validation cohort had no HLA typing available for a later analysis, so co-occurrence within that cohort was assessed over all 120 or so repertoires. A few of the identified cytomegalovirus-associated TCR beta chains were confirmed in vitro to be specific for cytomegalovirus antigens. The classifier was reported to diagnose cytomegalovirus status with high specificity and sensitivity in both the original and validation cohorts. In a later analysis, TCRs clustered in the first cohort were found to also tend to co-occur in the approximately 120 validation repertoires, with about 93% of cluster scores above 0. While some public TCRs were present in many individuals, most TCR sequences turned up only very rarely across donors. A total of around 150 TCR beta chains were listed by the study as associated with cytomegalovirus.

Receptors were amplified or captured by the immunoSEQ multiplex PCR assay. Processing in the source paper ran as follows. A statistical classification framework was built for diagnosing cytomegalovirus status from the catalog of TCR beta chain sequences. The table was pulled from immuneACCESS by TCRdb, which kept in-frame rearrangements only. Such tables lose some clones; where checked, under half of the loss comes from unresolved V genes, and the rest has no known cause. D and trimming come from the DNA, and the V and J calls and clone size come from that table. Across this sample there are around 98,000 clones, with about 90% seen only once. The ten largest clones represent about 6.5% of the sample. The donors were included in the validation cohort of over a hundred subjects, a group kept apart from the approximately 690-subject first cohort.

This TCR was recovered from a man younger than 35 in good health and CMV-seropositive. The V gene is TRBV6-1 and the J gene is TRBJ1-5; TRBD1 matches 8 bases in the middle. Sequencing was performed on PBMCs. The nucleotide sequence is TGTGCCAGCAGTGAAGTGGACAGGGATCAGCCCCAGCATTTT. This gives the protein CASSEVDRDQPQHF.